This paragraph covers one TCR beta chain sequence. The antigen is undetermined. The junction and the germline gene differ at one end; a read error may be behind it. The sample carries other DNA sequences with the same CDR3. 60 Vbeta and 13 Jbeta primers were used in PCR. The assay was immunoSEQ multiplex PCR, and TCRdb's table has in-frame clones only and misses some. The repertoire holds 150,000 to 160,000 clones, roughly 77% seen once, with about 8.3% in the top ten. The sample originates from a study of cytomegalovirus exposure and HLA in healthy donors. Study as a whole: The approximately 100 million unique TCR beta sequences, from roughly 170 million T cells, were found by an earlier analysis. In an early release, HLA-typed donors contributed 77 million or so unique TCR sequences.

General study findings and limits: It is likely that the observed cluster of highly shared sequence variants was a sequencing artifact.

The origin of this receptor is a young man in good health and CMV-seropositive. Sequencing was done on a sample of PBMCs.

Here the CDR3 DNA reads TGTGCCACTAGCAGAGATGGGCCGGGACAGGGTCCTAATGAAAAACTGTTTTTT. Translating gives CATSRDGPGQGPNEKLFF. V and J are TRBV15 and TRBJ1-4; 9 nucleotides line up with TRBD1. The germline CDR1 and CDR2 sequences are LNHNV and YYDKDF (reference sequence). CDR3 size: 18 residues.